This TCR beta chain derives from a study of blood T cell repertoires in COVID-19. Study information: From the United States, Italy and Spain came samples of acute and convalescent COVID-19. Sources were T cells, B-cell-depleted T cells, or PBMCs; the material itself was cDNA or gDNA.

Original data processing: Quantification of nucleated cells was approximated via reference gene primer amplification. Clones were read by immunoSEQ multiplex PCR, and TCRdb kept only the in-frame ones, dropping some. The DNA gave D and trimming, while V, J and clone size come from that table. The sample carries more than 200,000 clones, approximately 79% recorded once. This clone showed up just a few times. This CDR3 is built from 16 residues. Germline trimming cut 0 bases from V and 3 bases from J; bases unmatched to any gene: 4. The germline V gene encodes CDR1 MGHRA and CDR2 YSYEKL. The chain links TRBV4-1 to TRBJ2-7; 11 bases fit TRBD2. The sample taken for sequencing was peripheral blood. The source is a woman over 75 with active or convalescent COVID-19. The CDR3 sequence: CASSQEPTSGIYEQYF. CDR3 DNA: TGCGCCAGCAGCCAAGAACCGACTAGCGGGATCTACGAGCAGTACTTC.